This TCR beta chain came from a study of blood T cell repertoires in COVID-19. Study overall: Collection of acute and convalescent COVID-19 samples took place in the United States, Italy and Spain. PBMCs, B-cell-depleted T cells, or T cells were the source of the cDNA or gDNA that made up the material.

As handled by the study authors: Estimation of nucleated cell counts relied on the amplification of reference gene primers. Repertoires were generated with immunoSEQ multiplex PCR, while TCRdb's copy carries only in-frame clones and drops some. V and J calls and clone size are given by that table; D and trimming were obtained from the DNA. Of 150,000 to 200,000 clones listed, just over 90% are singletons. This CDR3 has 15 residues. CDR1 and CDR2 from the germline V gene are SGHDN and FVKESK. The germline V and J ends were trimmed by 4 bases and 5 bases, with 17 bases remaining between them. The specimen sequenced was peripheral blood. This sequence joins TRBV14 and TRBJ2-5; TRBD2 might be the D (6 bases). This sequence was found in a man aged 18 to 30 with acute or convalescent COVID-19. CDR3 DNA: TGTGCCAGCAGCCCTTCTAGGGGACTTTTGGAGACCCAGTACTTC. This translates into CASSPSRGLLETQYF. The variable domain in full, with the rest retrieved from reference TRBV14 and TRBJ2-5, is EAGVTQFPSHSVIEKGQTVTLRCDPISGHDNLYWYRRVMGKEIKFLLHFVKESKQDESGMPNNRFLAERTGGTYSTLKVQPAELEDSGVYFCASSPSRGLLETQYFGPGTRLLVL.